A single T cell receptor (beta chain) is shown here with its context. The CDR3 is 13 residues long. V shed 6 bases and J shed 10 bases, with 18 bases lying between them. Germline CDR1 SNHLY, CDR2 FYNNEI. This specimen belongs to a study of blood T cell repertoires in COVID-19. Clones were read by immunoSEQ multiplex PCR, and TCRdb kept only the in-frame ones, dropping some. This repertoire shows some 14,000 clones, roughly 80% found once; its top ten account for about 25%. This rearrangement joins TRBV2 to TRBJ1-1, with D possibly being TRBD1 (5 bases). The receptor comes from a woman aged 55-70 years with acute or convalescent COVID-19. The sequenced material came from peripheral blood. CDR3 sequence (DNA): TGTGCCAGCAGCCCTACCCTGGGGGGGGGAGCTTTCTTT. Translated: CASSPTLGGGAFF. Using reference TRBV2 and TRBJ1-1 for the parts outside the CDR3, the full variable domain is EPEVTQTPSHQVTQMGQEVILRCVPISNHLYFYWYRQILGQKVEFLVSFYNNEISEKSEIFDDQFSVERPDGSNFTLKIRSTKLEDSAMYFCASSPTLGGGAFFGQGTRLTVV.